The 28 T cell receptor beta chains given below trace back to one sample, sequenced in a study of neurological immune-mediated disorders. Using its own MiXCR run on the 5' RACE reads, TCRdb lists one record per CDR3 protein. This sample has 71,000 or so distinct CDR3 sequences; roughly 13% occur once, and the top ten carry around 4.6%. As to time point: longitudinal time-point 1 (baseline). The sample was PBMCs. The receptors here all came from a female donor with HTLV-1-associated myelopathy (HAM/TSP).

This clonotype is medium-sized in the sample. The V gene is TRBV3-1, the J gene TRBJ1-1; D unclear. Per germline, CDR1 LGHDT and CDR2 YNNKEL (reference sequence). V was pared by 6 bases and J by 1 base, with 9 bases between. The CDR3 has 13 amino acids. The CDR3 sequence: CASSRRQNTEAFF. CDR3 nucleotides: TGTGCCAGCAGTAGACGACAGAACACTGAAGCTTTCTTT.

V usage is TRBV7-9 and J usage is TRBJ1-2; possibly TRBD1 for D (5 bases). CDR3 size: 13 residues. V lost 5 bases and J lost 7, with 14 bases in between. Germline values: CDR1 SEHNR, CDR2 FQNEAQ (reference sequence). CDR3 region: CASSPREGSGYTF. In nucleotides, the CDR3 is TGTGCCAGCAGCCCCAGGGAGGGTTCTGGCTACACCTTC.

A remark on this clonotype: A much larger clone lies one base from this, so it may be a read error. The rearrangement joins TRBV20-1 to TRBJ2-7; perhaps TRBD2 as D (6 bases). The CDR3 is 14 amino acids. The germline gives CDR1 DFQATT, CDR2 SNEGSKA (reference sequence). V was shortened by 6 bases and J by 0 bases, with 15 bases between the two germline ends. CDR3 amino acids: CSAQVGGASYEQYF. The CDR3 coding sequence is TGCAGTGCCCAGGTGGGCGGGGCCTCCTACGAGCAGTACTTC.

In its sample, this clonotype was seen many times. CDR3 in amino acids: CATSDRTGGARNEQFF. The CDR3 region has the DNA TGTGCCACCAGTGATCGGACAGGGGGCGCGAGAAATGAGCAGTTCTTC. The rearrangement joins TRBV24-1 to TRBJ2-1, with 11 nucleotides matching TRBD1. V shed 3 bases, J shed 7 bases, and the junction held 7 bases outside the gene matches. CDR3 length: 16 residues. Looked up from germline, CDR1 is KGHDR and CDR2 is SFDVKD.

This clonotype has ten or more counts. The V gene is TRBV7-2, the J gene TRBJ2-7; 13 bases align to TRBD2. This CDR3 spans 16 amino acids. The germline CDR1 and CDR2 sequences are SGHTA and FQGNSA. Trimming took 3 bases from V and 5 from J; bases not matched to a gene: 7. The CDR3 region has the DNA TGTGCCAGCAGCTTCATCCGGACTAGCGGGGGCAACGAGCAGTACTTC. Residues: CASSFIRTSGGNEQYF.

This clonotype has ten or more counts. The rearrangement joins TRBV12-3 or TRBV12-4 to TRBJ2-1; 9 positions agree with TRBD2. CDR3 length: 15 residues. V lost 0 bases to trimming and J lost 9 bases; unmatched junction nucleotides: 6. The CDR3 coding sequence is TGTGCCAGCAGTTTAGCTGGCGGGGGGGCGGCTGAGCAGTTCTTC. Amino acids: CASSLAGGGAAEQFF.

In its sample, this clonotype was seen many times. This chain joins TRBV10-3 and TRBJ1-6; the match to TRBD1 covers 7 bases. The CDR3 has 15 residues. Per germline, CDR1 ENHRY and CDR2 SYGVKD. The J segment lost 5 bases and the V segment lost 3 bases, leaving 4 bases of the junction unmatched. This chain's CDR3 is CAISERRGDNSPLHF. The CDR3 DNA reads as TGTGCCATCAGTGAACGCAGGGGGGATAATTCACCCCTCCACTTT.

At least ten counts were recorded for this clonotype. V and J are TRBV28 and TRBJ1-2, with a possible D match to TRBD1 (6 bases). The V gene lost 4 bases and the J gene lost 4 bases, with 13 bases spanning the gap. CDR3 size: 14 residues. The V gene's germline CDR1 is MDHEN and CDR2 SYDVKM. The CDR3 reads CASSSGTTIYGYTF. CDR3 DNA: TGTGCCAGCAGTTCGGGGACAACTATCTATGGCTACACCTTC.

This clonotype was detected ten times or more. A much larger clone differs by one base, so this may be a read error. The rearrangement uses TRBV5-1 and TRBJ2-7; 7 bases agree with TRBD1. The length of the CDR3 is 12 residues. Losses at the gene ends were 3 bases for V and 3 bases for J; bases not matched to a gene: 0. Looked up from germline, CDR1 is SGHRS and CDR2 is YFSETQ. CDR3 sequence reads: CASSWDSYEQYF. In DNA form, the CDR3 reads TGCGCCAGCAGCTGGGACAGCTACGAGCAGTACTTC.

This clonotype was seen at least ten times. CDR3 bases: TGTGCCAGCAGCTTAGAATGGACTCACCCCTACGAGCAGTACTTC. It is translated as CASSLEWTHPYEQYF. The chain is built from TRBV7-2 and TRBJ2-7; D may be TRBD2 (5 bases). Trimming removed 1 base at V and 2 bases at J, with 12 bases between. This CDR3 contains 15 residues. CDR1 SGHTA and CDR2 FQGNSA come from the germline V gene.

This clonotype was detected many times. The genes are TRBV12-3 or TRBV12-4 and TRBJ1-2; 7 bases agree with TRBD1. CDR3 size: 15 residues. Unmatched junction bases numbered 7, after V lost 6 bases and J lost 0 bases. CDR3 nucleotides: TGTGCCAGCAGCCCGCCAGGGGGGTCTAACTATGGCTACACCTTC. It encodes CASSPPGGSNYGYTF.

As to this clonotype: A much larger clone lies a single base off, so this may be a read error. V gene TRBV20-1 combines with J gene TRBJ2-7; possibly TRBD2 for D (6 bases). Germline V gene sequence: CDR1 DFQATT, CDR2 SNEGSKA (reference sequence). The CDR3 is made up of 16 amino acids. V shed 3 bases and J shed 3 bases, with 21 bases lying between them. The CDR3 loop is CSASPQEKRALYEQYF. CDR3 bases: TGCAGTGCTAGCCCCCAGGAGAAGCGGGCCCTCTACGAGCAGTACTTC.

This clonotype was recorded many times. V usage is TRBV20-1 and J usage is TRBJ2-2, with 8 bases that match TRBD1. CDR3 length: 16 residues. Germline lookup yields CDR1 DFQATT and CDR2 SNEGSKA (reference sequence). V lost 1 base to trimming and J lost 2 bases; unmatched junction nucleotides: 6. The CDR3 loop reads CSARGLGTGNTGELFF. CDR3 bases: TGCAGTGCTAGAGGCCTCGGGACAGGAAACACCGGGGAGCTGTTTTTT.

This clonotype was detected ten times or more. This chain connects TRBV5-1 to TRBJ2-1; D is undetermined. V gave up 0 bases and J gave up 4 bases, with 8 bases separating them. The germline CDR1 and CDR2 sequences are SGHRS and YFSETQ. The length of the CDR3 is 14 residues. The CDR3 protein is CASSLGSSYNEQFF. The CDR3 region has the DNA TGCGCCAGCAGCTTGGGATCGTCATACAATGAGCAGTTCTTC.

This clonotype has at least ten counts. The CDR3 region is CSAEGQGIDEQYF. The CDR3 nucleotides read TGCAGTGCTGAGGGACAGGGGATCGACGAGCAGTACTTC. The J gene is TRBJ2-7, the V gene TRBV20-1; 10 positions agree with TRBD1. With 5 bases clipped from V and 5 bases from J, the junction kept 6 bases outside the gene matches. The CDR3 contains 13 residues. CDR1 is DFQATT and CDR2 is SNEGSKA in the germline V gene (reference sequence).

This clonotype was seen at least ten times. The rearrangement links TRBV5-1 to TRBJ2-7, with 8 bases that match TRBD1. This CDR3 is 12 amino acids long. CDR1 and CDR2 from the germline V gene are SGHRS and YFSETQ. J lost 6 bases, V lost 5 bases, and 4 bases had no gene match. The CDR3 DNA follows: TGCGCCAGCAGGGACAGGGTTGCCGAGCAGTACTTC. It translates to CASRDRVAEQYF.

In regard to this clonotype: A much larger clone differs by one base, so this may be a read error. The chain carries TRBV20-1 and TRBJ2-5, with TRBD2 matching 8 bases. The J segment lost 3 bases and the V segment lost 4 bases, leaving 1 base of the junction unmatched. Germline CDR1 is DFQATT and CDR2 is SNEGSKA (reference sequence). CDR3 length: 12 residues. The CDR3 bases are TGCAGTGCTATCGGGGGGGAAGAGACCCAGTACTTC. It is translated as CSAIGGEETQYF.

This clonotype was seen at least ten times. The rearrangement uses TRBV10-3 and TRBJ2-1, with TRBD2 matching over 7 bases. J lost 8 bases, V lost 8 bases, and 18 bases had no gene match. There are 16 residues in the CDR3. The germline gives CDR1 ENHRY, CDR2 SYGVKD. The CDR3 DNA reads TGTGCCATCGCCTACGCCGGGACTACCAGTAGGGATGAGCAGTTCTTC. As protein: CAIAYAGTTSRDEQFF.

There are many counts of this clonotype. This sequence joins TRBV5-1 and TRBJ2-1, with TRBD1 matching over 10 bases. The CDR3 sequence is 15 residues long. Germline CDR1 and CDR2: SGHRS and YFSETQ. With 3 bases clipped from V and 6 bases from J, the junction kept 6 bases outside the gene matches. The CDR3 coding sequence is TGCGCCAGCAGCTCTGGACAGGGGGTTATCAATGAGCAGTTCTTC. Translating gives CASSSGQGVINEQFF.

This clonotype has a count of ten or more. The CDR3 sequence is CASSPGTGNTDTQYF. CDR3 bases: TGTGCCAGCTCACCGGGGACAGGGAACACAGATACGCAGTATTTT. The chain uses TRBV18 and TRBJ2-3, with 9 positions matching TRBD1. The germline V gene encodes CDR1 KGHSH and CDR2 LQKENI. The V gene end was trimmed by 3 bases and the J gene end by 2 bases; junction bases not matched to a gene: 3. The CDR3 totals 15 residues.

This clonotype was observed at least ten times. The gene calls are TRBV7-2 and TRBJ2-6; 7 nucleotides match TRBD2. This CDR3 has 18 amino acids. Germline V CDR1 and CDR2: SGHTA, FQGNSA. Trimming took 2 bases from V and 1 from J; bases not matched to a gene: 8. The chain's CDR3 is CASSLPEGGLSGANVLTF. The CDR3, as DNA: TGTGCCAGCAGCTTACCGGAGGGAGGGTTATCTGGGGCCAACGTCCTGACTTTC.

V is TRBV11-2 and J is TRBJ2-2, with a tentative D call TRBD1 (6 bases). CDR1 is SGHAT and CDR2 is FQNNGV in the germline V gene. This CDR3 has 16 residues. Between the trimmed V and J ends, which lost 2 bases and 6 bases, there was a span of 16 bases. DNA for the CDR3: TGTGCCAGCAGCTTACGCCAGGGGCATAGGTCCGGGGAGCTGTTTTTT. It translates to CASSLRQGHRSGELFF.

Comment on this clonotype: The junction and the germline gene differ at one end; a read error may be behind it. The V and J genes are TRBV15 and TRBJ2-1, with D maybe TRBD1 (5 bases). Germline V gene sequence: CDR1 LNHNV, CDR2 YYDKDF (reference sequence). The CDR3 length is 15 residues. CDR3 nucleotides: TGTGCTACCAGCAGTGATTGGGGCAGGTACAATGAACAGTTCTTC. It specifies CATSSDWGRYNEQFF.

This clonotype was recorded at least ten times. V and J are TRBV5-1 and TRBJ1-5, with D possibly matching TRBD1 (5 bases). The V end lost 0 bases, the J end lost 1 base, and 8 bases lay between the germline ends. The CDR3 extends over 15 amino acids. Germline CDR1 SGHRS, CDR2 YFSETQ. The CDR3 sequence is CASSLAPGSNQPQHF. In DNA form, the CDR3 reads TGCGCCAGCAGCTTGGCCCCAGGGAGCAATCAGCCCCAGCATTTT.

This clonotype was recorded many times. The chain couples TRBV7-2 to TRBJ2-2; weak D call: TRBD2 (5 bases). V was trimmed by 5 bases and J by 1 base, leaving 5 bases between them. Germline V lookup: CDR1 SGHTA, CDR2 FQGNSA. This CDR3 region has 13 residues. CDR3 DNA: TGTGCCAGCAGCCGGGGGAACACCGGGGAGCTGTTTTTT. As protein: CASSRGNTGELFF.

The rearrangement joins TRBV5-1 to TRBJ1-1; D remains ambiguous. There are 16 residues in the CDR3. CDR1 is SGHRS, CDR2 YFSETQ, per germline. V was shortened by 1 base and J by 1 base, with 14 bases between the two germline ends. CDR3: CASSLKVGRTNTEAFF. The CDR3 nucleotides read TGCGCCAGCAGCTTGAAGGTTGGCAGGACGAACACTGAAGCTTTCTTT.

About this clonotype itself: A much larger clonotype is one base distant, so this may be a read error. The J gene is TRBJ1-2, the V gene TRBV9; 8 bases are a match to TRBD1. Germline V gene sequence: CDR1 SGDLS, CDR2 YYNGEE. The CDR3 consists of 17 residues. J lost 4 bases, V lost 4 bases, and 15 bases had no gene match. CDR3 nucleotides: TGTGCCAGCAGCATAGGACAGGGCTTTAAGATGATCTATGGCTACACCTTC. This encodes CASSIGQGFKMIYGYTF.

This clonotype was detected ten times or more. CDR3 residues: CASRRTGDGEKLFF. CDR3 in DNA: TGCGCCAGCAGACGGACAGGGGATGGTGAAAAACTGTTTTTT. The chain links TRBV5-1 to TRBJ1-4; 9 positions agree with TRBD1. Trimming at V came to 5 bases and at J to 7 bases, leaving 6 bases not matched to a gene. The CDR3 extends over 14 amino acids. CDR1 is SGHRS, CDR2 YFSETQ, per germline.